A selection of T cell receptor beta chains follows, all from one sample in a study of blood T cell repertoires in COVID-19. Only in-frame clones appear in the TCRdb table, and some are missing; sequencing was by immunoSEQ multiplex PCR. Among under 150,000 clones listed, 88% were seen once. Sequenced input: PBMCs or T cells enriched from blood (not recorded which). Every receptor here comes from a woman in her thirties with acute COVID-19. Both conserved end residues are part of each CDR3. A D gene is named only where the DNA matches it firmly. The size entry is marked missing in some rows and otherwise reads once, few, many or a size class.

size,V,J,D,CDR3,DNA
-,TRBV28,TRBJ1-1,TRBD1,CASSSPLGTGGTEAFF,TGTGCCAGCAGTTCTCCTCTCGGGACAGGGGGCACTGAAGCTTTCTTT
-,TRBV21-1,TRBJ1-2,-,CASSKAPRGGDLANYGYTF,TGTGCCAGCAGCAAGGCCCCCCGAGGGGGGGACCTCGCTAACTATGGCTACACCTTC
-,TRBV5-4,TRBJ2-5,TRBD2,CASSTGLAGVNLETQYF,TGTGCCAGCAGCACGGGACTAGCGGGGGTGAACCTGGAGACCCAGTACTTC
-,TRBV14,TRBJ2-5,TRBD1,CASSRGQGVWVQETQYF,TGTGCCAGCAGCCGAGGACAGGGGGTTTGGGTCCAAGAGACCCAGTACTTC
-,TRBV28,TRBJ1-1,-,CASSYRVNTEAFF,TGTGCCAGCAGTTACAGGGTTAACACTGAAGCTTTCTTT
-,TRBV30,TRBJ1-5,TRBD1,CAWRGGSGQPQHF,TGTGCCTGGAGAGGGGGCTCGGGTCAGCCCCAGCATTTT
-,TRBV5-8,TRBJ2-6,-,CASSSGANVLTF,TGTGCCAGCAGTTCGGGGGCCAACGTCCTGACTTTC
-,TRBV3-1/TRBV3-2,TRBJ1-6,-,CASSQDRSSYNSPLHF,TGTGCCAGCAGCCAAGACCGGAGCTCCTATAATTCACCCCTCCACTTT
-,TRBV11-3,TRBJ2-3,-,CASSLGLASSTDTQYF,TGTGCCAGCAGCTTAGGGCTAGCCTCTAGCACAGATACGCAGTATTTT
-,TRBV7-9,TRBJ2-6,TRBD1,CASSLLGTGVISGANVLTF,TGTGCCAGCAGCTTATTAGGGACAGGGGTTATTTCTGGGGCCAACGTCCTGACTTTC
-,TRBV5-1,TRBJ2-7,-,CASSLGIGQGVF,TGCGCCAGCAGCTTGGGTATAGGGCAGGGTGTCTTC
-,TRBV2,TRBJ1-5,TRBD1,CASRGGTGPLFKPQHF,TGTGCCAGCAGAGGAGGGACAGGGCCCCTTTTCAAGCCCCAGCATTTT
-,TRBV30,TRBJ1-4,-,CAWSSRPSRKNEKLFF,TGTGCCTGGAGTAGTCGCCCGTCGCGGAAGAATGAAAAACTGTTTTTT
-,TRBV6-2/TRBV6-3,TRBJ2-3,-,CASSYRPEGSTDTQYF,TGTGCCAGCAGTTACCGCCCGGAGGGAAGCACAGATACGCAGTATTTT
-,TRBV24-1,TRBJ2-3,TRBD2,CATSLAGGADTQYF,TGTGCCACCAGTTTAGCGGGAGGGGCAGATACGCAGTATTTT
once,TRBV7-8,TRBJ2-7,-,CASSSAGSEDYEQYF,TGTGCCAGCAGCTCCGCCGGGAGCGAGGACTACGAGCAGTACTTC
-,TRBV4-3,TRBJ1-2,TRBD1,CASSQALDGVVGTGGGYGYTF,TGCGCCAGCAGCCAAGCGCTTGATGGGGTCGTTGGGACAGGGGGGGGATATGGCTACACCTTC
many,TRBV11-2,TRBJ1-2,-,CASSSRQLRNGYTF,TGTGCCAGCAGCTCGAGACAGCTACGGAATGGCTACACCTTC
-,TRBV29-1,TRBJ1-1,-,CSGAQHEAFF,TGCAGCGGGGCCCAGCATGAAGCTTTCTTT
-,TRBV4-2,TRBJ1-1,-,CASSQELPSVGTEAFF,TGTGCCAGCAGCCAAGAACTTCCAAGCGTTGGGACTGAAGCTTTCTTT
once,TRBV5-4,TRBJ2-7,-,CASSLSSSREQYF,TGTGCCAGCAGCTTGTCCTCCTCTCGGGAGCAGTACTTC
-,TRBV2,TRBJ1-5,-,CATSVQGSNQPQHF,TGTGCCACATCGGTCCAGGGGAGCAATCAGCCCCAGCATTTT
-,TRBV7-9,TRBJ2-1,TRBD2,CASTHPQGGLAGVFYEQFF,TGTGCCAGCACACACCCCCAGGGGGGGCTAGCGGGAGTGTTCTATGAGCAGTTCTTC
-,TRBV30,TRBJ1-6,TRBD1,CAWTGGPYNSPLHF,TGTGCCTGGACAGGGGGACCCTATAATTCACCCCTCCACTTT
-,TRBV5-4,TRBJ1-6,-,CASSATVPQGNSPLHF,TGTGCCAGCAGCGCGACAGTACCCCAGGGAAATTCACCCCTCCACTTT
-,TRBV7-8,TRBJ2-1,TRBD1,CASSARYPGQGYNEQFF,TGTGCCAGCAGCGCTAGGTACCCGGGACAGGGGTACAATGAGCAGTTCTTC
-,TRBV6-2/TRBV6-3,TRBJ2-1,-,CASSLTSSYNEQFF,TGTGCCAGCAGTCTTACTAGCTCCTACAATGAGCAGTTCTTC
-,TRBV7-2,TRBJ1-6,-,CASSLVYGESYNSPLHF,TGTGCCAGCAGCTTAGTATACGGGGAATCCTATAATTCACCCCTCCACTTT
-,TRBV5-1,TRBJ1-2,TRBD1,CASSPGQGTAEVGYTF,TGCGCCAGCAGCCCGGGACAGGGGACCGCGGAAGTCGGCTACACCTTC
-,TRBV13,TRBJ2-3,TRBD2,CASSPRGGHVTDTQYF,TGTGCCAGCAGCCCCCGCGGGGGGCATGTCACAGATACGCAGTATTTT
-,TRBV9,TRBJ2-2,-,CASSARQSTNTGELFF,TGTGCCAGCAGCGCACGACAGAGTACGAACACCGGGGAGCTGTTTTTT
-,TRBV27,TRBJ1-2,TRBD1,CASRRAGGHDGYTF,TGTGCCAGCAGGAGGGCAGGGGGACACGATGGCTACACCTTC
-,TRBV7-2,TRBJ2-5,TRBD1,CASSLAQGQGVETQYF,TGTGCCAGCAGCTTAGCGCAAGGACAGGGGGTGGAGACCCAGTACTTC
-,TRBV9,TRBJ1-4,-,CASSVGGSDEKLFF,TGTGCCAGCAGCGTAGGTGGTTCGGATGAAAAACTGTTTTTT
-,TRBV27,TRBJ2-5,TRBD2,CASSLWAGGPETQYF,TGTGCCAGCAGTTTATGGGCGGGAGGGCCTGAGACCCAGTACTTC
once,TRBV29-1,TRBJ2-1,TRBD2,CSVEDGRSSLYNEQFF,TGCAGCGTTGAAGACGGGAGGTCTTCCCTTTACAATGAGCAGTTCTTC
-,TRBV18,TRBJ2-7,TRBD1,CASSPDRGSYEQYF,TGTGCCAGCTCACCGGACAGGGGGTCCTACGAGCAGTACTTC
-,TRBV4-2,TRBJ2-1,-,CASSQVGGHGGSYNEQFF,TGTGCCAGCAGCCAAGTTGGCGGTCACGGAGGGAGCTACAATGAGCAGTTCTTC
few,TRBV19,TRBJ1-1,-,CASIDGVNTEAFF,TGTGCCAGTATCGACGGGGTGAACACTGAAGCTTTCTTT
-,TRBV2,TRBJ1-2,-,CASSVMTAANYGYTF,TGTGCCAGCAGTGTTATGACAGCTGCTAACTATGGCTACACCTTC
-,TRBV4-3,TRBJ2-1,-,CASSQAQDYNEQFF,TGCGCCAGCAGCCAAGCCCAGGACTACAATGAGCAGTTCTTC
-,TRBV4-3,TRBJ2-1,TRBD2,CASSQDPLAGKINEQFF,TGCGCCAGCAGCCAAGATCCCCTAGCGGGAAAGATCAATGAGCAGTTCTTC
-,TRBV4-3,TRBJ2-1,TRBD2,CASRSTSGESNEQFF,TGCGCCAGCCGGTCCACTAGCGGGGAAAGCAATGAGCAGTTCTTC
few,TRBV6-2/TRBV6-3,TRBJ2-7,-,CASSYTSDSSYEQYF,TGTGCCAGCAGTTACACTTCCGACAGTTCCTACGAGCAGTACTTC
-,TRBV4-1,TRBJ2-7,TRBD1,CASNSQNRGYFYEQYF,TGCGCCAGCAATTCCCAAAACAGGGGGTATTTCTACGAGCAGTACTTC
-,TRBV27,TRBJ2-1,TRBD2,CASSPRTSGRILFF,TGTGCCAGCAGTCCGAGGACTAGCGGGAGGATCCTGTTCTTC
once,TRBV29-1,TRBJ1-5,-,CSVVDSFDQPQHF,TGCAGCGTTGTGGACAGCTTCGATCAGCCCCAGCATTTT
few,TRBV30,TRBJ1-1,-,CAWSDIEAFF,TGTGCCTGGAGTGATATAGAAGCTTTCTTT
-,TRBV7-3,TRBJ2-7,-,CASSLTAGFYEQYF,TGTGCCAGCAGCTTGACAGCGGGTTTTTACGAGCAGTACTTC
few,TRBV7-9,TRBJ1-4,-,CASSSQGLTNEKLFF,TGTGCCAGCAGCTCACAGGGCTTAACTAATGAAAAACTGTTTTTT
-,TRBV27,TRBJ2-7,-,CASSPQDGGPQNYEQYF,TGTGCCAGCAGTCCTCAAGACGGAGGACCTCAAAACTACGAGCAGTACTTC
few,TRBV29-1,TRBJ1-4,TRBD1,CSVKQGTSNEKLFF,TGCAGCGTCAAACAGGGGACCTCTAATGAAAAACTGTTTTTT
-,TRBV6-5,TRBJ1-1,TRBD1,CASRSGTVNTEAFF,TGTGCCAGCAGATCCGGGACAGTGAACACTGAAGCTTTCTTT
-,TRBV19,TRBJ2-1,-,CASSIRESSYNEQFF,TGTGCCAGTAGTATCCGCGAGAGCTCCTACAATGAGCAGTTCTTC
once,TRBV7-2,TRBJ1-3,TRBD1,CASSTRGGTGGAGNTIYF,TGTGCCAGCAGCACAAGAGGGGGGACAGGGGGCGCAGGAAACACCATATATTTT
-,TRBV4-1,TRBJ2-5,-,CASSLRGQEYQETQYF,TGCGCCAGCAGCCTCCGGGGACAAGAGTACCAAGAGACCCAGTACTTC
-,TRBV12-3/TRBV12-4,TRBJ1-2,-,CASSFRGSHGYTF,TGTGCCAGCAGTTTCCGGGGGTCCCATGGCTACACCTTC
once,TRBV7-3,TRBJ2-6,TRBD1,CASSFGQAQANVLTF,TGTGCCAGCAGCTTCGGACAGGCGCAGGCCAACGTCCTGACTTTC
-,TRBV12-3/TRBV12-4,TRBJ1-5,-,CASSLNSNQPQHF,TGTGCCAGCAGCCTAAATAGCAATCAGCCCCAGCATTTT